This T cell receptor beta chain was sequenced during a study of cytomegalovirus exposure and HLA in healthy donors. Primers: 60 Vbeta forward and 13 Jbeta reverse. The repertoire was sequenced with immunoSEQ multiplex PCR; TCRdb's copy has only in-frame clones and lacks some. Of 190,000 or so clones listed, roughly 77% are singletons. Notes on this clone: A read error may account for a junction end that differs from germline.

Germline V CDR1 and CDR2: MDHEN, SYDVKM. This CDR3 is built from 15 residues. The clonotype originates from a male donor in good health and CMV-seropositive. Source material: PBMCs. The chain uses TRBV28 and TRBJ2-7; 9 nucleotides match TRBD2. CDR3 sequence reads: CASSSFSGRPYKQYF. DNA for the CDR3: TGTGCCAGCAGTTCATTTAGCGGGAGACCCTACAAGCAGTACTTC.